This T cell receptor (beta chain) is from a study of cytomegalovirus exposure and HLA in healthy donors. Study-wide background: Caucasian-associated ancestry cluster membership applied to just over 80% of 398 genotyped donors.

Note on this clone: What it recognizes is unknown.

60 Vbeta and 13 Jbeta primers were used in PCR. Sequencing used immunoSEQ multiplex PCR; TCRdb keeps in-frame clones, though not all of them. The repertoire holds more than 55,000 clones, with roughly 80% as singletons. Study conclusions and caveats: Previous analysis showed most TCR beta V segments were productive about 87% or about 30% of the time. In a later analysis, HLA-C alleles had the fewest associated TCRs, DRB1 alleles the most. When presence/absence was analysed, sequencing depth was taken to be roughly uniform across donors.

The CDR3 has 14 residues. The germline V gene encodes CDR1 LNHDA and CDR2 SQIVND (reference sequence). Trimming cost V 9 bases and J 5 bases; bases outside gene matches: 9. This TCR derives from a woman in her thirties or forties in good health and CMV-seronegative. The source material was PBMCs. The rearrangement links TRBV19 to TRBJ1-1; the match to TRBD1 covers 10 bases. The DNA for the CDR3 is TGTGCCAGCCTAGACCGGGACAGGGGAACTGAAGCTTTCTTT. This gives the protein CASLDRDRGTEAFF. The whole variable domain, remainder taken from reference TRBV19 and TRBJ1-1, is DGGITQSPKYLFRKEGQNVTLSCEQNLNHDAMYWYRQDPGQGLRLIYYSQIVNDFQKGDIAEGYSVSREKKESFPLTVTSAQKNPTAFYLCASLDRDRGTEAFFGQGTRLTVV.